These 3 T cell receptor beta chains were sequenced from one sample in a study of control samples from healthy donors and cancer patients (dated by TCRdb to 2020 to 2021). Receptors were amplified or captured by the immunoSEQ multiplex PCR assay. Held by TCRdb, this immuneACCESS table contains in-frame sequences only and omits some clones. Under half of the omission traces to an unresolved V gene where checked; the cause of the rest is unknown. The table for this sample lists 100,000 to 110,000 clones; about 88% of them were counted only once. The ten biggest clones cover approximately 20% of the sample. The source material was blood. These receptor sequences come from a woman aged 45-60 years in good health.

CDR3 nucleotide sequence: TGTGCCAGCAGCGTAGAGGGACAAGGGGGCCAAGAGACCCAGTACTTC. Its protein product is CASSVEGQGGQETQYF. The gene calls are TRBV9 and TRBJ2-5, with D perhaps TRBD1 (6 bases). Trimming shortened V by 0 bases and J by 1 base, and 13 bases separated the two germline ends. The CDR3 has 16 residues. CDR1 and CDR2 (germline): SGDLS, YYNGEE.

The CDR3: CASSRSAYSYEQYV. As DNA, the CDR3 is TGTGCCAGTTCGCGGAGTGCATATTCCTACGAGCAGTACGTC. The rearrangement links TRBV27 to TRBJ2-7; D not certain. V lost 9 bases, J lost 1 base, and 16 bases lay in between. The germline gives CDR1 MNHEY, CDR2 SMNVEV (reference sequence). The CDR3 is made up of 14 amino acids.

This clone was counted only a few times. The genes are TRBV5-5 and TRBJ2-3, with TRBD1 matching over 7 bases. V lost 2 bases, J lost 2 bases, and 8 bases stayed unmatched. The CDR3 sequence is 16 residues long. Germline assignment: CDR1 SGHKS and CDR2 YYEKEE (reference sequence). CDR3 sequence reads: CASSFTQGVPTDTQYF. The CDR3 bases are TGTGCCAGCAGCTTCACGCAGGGGGTTCCCACAGATACGCAGTATTTT.